Listed here is a single TCR beta chain. Antigen unknown. Diagnoses were established using clinical symptoms, serum thyroxine and TRAb, thyroid ultrasound and orbital computed tomography. PBMCs were obtained from 10 ml fresh peripheral blood. TCR beta CDR3 region amplification was performed from RNA transcripts. Carried out on the TCR CDR3, a first-round RT-PCR used the HTBI primer set. One entry per CDR3 protein results from TCRdb running MiXCR on the multiplex PCR reads. Of more than 600,000 distinct CDR3 sequences in the sample, about 15% are singletons; the top ten hold around 8%. The data belong to a study of T cells in Graves' hyperthyroidism and ophthalmopathy. Study-level background: Any treatment followed the collection of peripheral blood at initial diagnosis. Broader study findings: Blood shared most expanded thyroid clonotypes above 0.001.

After removal of 3 bases from V and 3 bases from J, the junction contained 9 bases not matched to a gene. Germline assignment: CDR1 LNHDA and CDR2 SQIVND (reference sequence). The CDR3 totals 17 residues. The clonotype comes from a man aged 18 to 29 with Graves' hyperthyroidism. Input material: blood. The chain joins TRBV19 to TRBJ2-1, with 9 bases matching TRBD2. CDR3 coding DNA: TGTGCCAGTAGTATCGGGCTAGCGGGAACAATCTACAATGAGCAGTTCTTC. Translation: CASSIGLAGTIYNEQFF.